These 19 T cell receptor beta chains originate from one sample sequenced in a study of post-analysis software for immune sequencing data. Study findings and constraints: There were five or six TRBV segments more frequent in patients than controls, and TRBV5-6, TRBV5-1 and TRBV20-1 were among them.

TCR beta cDNA libraries had unique molecular identifiers. One entry per CDR3 protein, called by TCRdb with MiXCR from the PCR reads. This sample has hundreds of thousands of distinct CDR3 sequences, with approximately 50% found just once. These receptors' antigens are unknown. Sequenced sample: blood. The receptors shown here come from a girl between 5 and 17 years old with multiple sclerosis.

The V call is TRBV12-3 or TRBV12-4, the J call TRBJ1-2; D gene uncertain. Trimming took 5 bases from V and 5 from J, leaving 15 bases between them. The CDR3 covers 14 residues. The DNA for the CDR3 is TGTGCCAGCAGTCACGTAGGGCGGGGATATGGCTACACCTTC. Amino acid sequence: CASSHVGRGYGYTF.

The chain joins TRBV20-1 to TRBJ1-2; TRBD1 matches at 7 bases. CDR3 length equals 14 residues. V shed 6 bases, J shed 8 bases, and the junction held 15 bases outside the gene matches. Germline V gives CDR1 DFQATT, CDR2 SNEGSKA (reference sequence). CDR3 loop: CSAQSPDRASGYTF. In DNA, the CDR3 is TGCAGTGCCCAAAGCCCCGACAGGGCGTCAGGCTACACCTTC.

The V call is TRBV2, the J call TRBJ2-1; D gene ambiguous. Germline CDR1 reads SNHLY; CDR2 reads FYNNEI. CDR3 length equals 13 residues. V lost 4 bases, J lost 7 bases, and 11 bases lay in between. In nucleotides, the CDR3 is TGTGCCAGCAGTGTGGGTATAAGAAATGAGCAGTTCTTC. This translates into CASSVGIRNEQFF.

The chain joins TRBV7-8 to TRBJ2-5; 10 bases match TRBD1. The DNA matches TRBJ2-7 better at its end, which makes the J call doubtful. The CDR3 sequence is 17 residues long. Germline CDR1 reads SGHVS; CDR2 reads FQNEAQ. The CDR3 DNA reads TGTGCCAGCAGCTTAGCGCGGACAGGGGGTTCTTTGTACGAGCAGTACTTC. As protein: CASSLARTGGSLYEQYF.

The chain combines TRBV6-6 with TRBJ1-6, with D unresolved. CDR1 MNHNY and CDR2 SVGAGI come from the germline V gene (reference sequence). Trimming shortened V by 2 bases and J by 5 bases, and 7 bases separated the two germline ends. The CDR3 covers 14 residues. The CDR3: CASSYIGNNSPLHF. The CDR3 DNA reads as TGTGCCAGCAGTTACATCGGGAATAATTCACCCCTCCACTTT.

V usage is TRBV29-1 and J usage is TRBJ2-7; D ambiguous. The CDR3 runs 13 residues. Germline-derived CDR1 and CDR2 are SQVTM and ANQGSEA. The germline V and J ends were trimmed by 2 bases and 0 bases, with 8 bases remaining between them. CDR3 region: CSVELDRSYEQYF. Here the CDR3 DNA reads TGCAGCGTTGAACTCGACCGCTCCTACGAGCAGTACTTC.

This clonotype has just a few counts. The V gene is TRBV3-1, the J gene TRBJ1-2, with D tentatively TRBD1 (5 bases). Per the germline V gene, CDR1 is LGHDT and CDR2 is YNNKEL (reference sequence). The germline V and J ends were trimmed by 3 bases and 4 bases, with 9 bases remaining between them. CDR3 length: 13 amino acids. CDR3 sequence: CASSQRQTYGYTF. DNA for the CDR3: TGTGCCAGCAGCCAGAGACAGACCTATGGCTACACCTTC.

The chain carries TRBV5-1 and TRBJ2-5, with D maybe TRBD1 (9 bases). V lost 0 bases and J lost 12, with 30 bases in between. In germline, CDR1 is SGHRS, CDR2 YFSETQ. The CDR3 loop spans 18 amino acids. For the CDR3, the DNA is TGCGCCAGCAGCTTGGAAGACAGGGGGGTACCAGCGGGAGTTGTTAAGTACTTC. Encoded protein: CASSLEDRGVPAGVVKYF.

The rearrangement links TRBV12-3 or TRBV12-4 to TRBJ1-4, with TRBD1 matching 7 bases. V was clipped by 6 bases and J by 3 bases; unmatched bases: 7. The CDR3 sequence is 15 residues long. CDR3 sequence (DNA): TGTGCCAGCAGCCCCGGGACAGTAGCTAATGAAAAACTGTTTTTT. Protein product: CASSPGTVANEKLFF.

The chain couples TRBV20-1 to TRBJ2-1, with TRBD2 matching 8 bases. V dropped 1 base and J dropped 0; count of bases not matched to a gene: 11. CDR1 and CDR2 (germline): DFQATT, SNEGSKA (reference sequence). This CDR3 spans 18 amino acids. In nucleotides, the CDR3 is TGCAGTGCTAGAGCGTTAGGTCTAGCGGGCCTCTCCTACAATGAGCAGTTCTTC. Its protein is CSARALGLAGLSYNEQFF.

This chain connects TRBV7-3 to TRBJ2-3; the D gene could be TRBD1 or TRBD2 (5 bases each). Trimming removed 8 bases at V and 1 base at J, with 16 bases between. CDR1 and CDR2 from the germline V gene are SGHTA and FQGTGA. The CDR3 runs to 15 residues. CDR3 protein: CASQLGLGGTDTQYF. CDR3 nucleotides: TGTGCCAGCCAACTGGGGTTGGGGGGCACAGATACGCAGTATTTT.

In DNA, the CDR3 is TGTGCCAGCAGCTTAGCTTCGTGGGACGGTTCTTTCTTT. This sequence encodes CASSLASWDGSFF. The chain employs TRBV7-6 and TRBJ1-1; D may be TRBD1 (5 bases). CDR1 is SGHVS, CDR2 FNYEAQ, per germline. The V end was cut by 0 bases, the J end by 12 bases, with 14 bases between. The CDR3 contains 13 residues.

This CDR3 is CASSLQGAQDEKLFF. The CDR3 bases are TGTGCCAGCAGCTTACAAGGGGCGCAGGATGAAAAACTGTTTTTT. The chain carries TRBV7-9 and TRBJ1-4, with TRBD1 as a possible D gene (5 bases). This CDR3 spans 15 amino acids. Germline V lookup: CDR1 SEHNR, CDR2 FQNEAQ (reference sequence). Between the trimmed V and J ends, which lost 2 bases and 6 bases, there was a span of 13 bases. The full variable domain, with the rest looked up from reference TRBV7-9 and TRBJ1-4, is DTGVSQNPRHKITKRGQNVTFRCDPISEHNRLYWYRQTLGQGPEFLTYFQNEAQLEKSRLLSDRFSAERPKGSFSTLEIQRTEQGDSAMYLCASSLQGAQDEKLFFGSGTQLSVL.

The genes are TRBV6-6 and TRBJ2-7; 8 nucleotides align to TRBD1. V lost 4 bases and J lost 6; bases outside the gene matches: 5. CDR3 size: 13 residues. CDR1 MNHNY and CDR2 SVGAGI come from the germline V gene (reference sequence). This CDR3 reads CASSFGRGLEQYF. Here the CDR3 DNA reads TGTGCCAGCAGTTTCGGCAGGGGGCTCGAGCAGTACTTC.

This clonotype has just a few counts. CDR3 nucleotides: TGTGCCTGGAGTGCGGGGACTAGCGGGAGGGGATTAACAGATACGCAGTATTTT. Its protein product is CAWSAGTSGRGLTDTQYF. J is TRBJ2-3 and V is TRBV30; 16 bases align to TRBD2. V shed 1 base, J shed 3 bases, and the junction held 7 bases outside the gene matches. Germline V gives CDR1 GTSNPN, CDR2 SVGIG (reference sequence). This CDR3 region has 18 residues.

The rearrangement uses TRBV4-1 and TRBJ2-3, with 9 nucleotides matching TRBD2. This CDR3 is built from 17 residues. With V trimmed by 0 bases and J by 6 bases, 10 bases remained unmatched. Germline CDR1 reads MGHRA; CDR2 reads YSYEKL. In nucleotides, the CDR3 is TGCGCCAGCAGCCAAGATCCCGGGACTAGCATCCCCGATACGCAGTATTTT. This codes for CASSQDPGTSIPDTQYF.

The CDR3 DNA reads as TGCAGCGTTGAAGATCGGCTAGCGGGGGGCAAAGATACGCAGTATTTT. Its protein product is CSVEDRLAGGKDTQYF. This chain links TRBV29-1 with TRBJ2-3; TRBD2 aligns across 11 bases. In germline, CDR1 is SQVTM, CDR2 ANQGSEA. This CDR3 is 16 amino acids long. The junction had 7 bases not matched to a gene; V was cut back by 0 bases and J by 5 bases.

As to this clonotype: This may be a read error, as it is one base from a much larger clone. This CDR3 is CASSRTDQETQYF. The DNA of the CDR3 is TGTGCCAGCAGCCGGACAGACCAAGAGACCCAGTACTTC. V usage is TRBV7-8 and J usage is TRBJ2-5, with a weak D call TRBD1 (6 bases). The ends were cut back, 5 bases at V and 0 bases at J, with 7 bases in the middle. The germline V gene encodes CDR1 SGHVS and CDR2 FQNEAQ. The CDR3 has 13 amino acids.

The rearrangement links TRBV18 to TRBJ1-2; possible D gene TRBD1, 6 bases. Trimming pared 4 bases from V and 0 bases from J, leaving 21 bases between. The CDR3 is 18 residues long. CDR1 is KGHSH and CDR2 is LQKENI in the germline V gene. The CDR3 DNA is TGTGCCAGCTCACACCCACCTCCGGGACAAGATACTAACTATGGCTACACCTTC. It specifies CASSHPPPGQDTNYGYTF.